These T cell receptor beta chains were read from a single sample in a study of blood T cell repertoires in COVID-19. Measured with immunoSEQ multiplex PCR; TCRdb has only the in-frame clones, and not every one. The sample carries roughly 160,000 clones, around 87% recorded once. The source material was peripheral blood. These TCRs come from a woman older than 75 with COVID-19, enrolled during active disease. CDR3s include the opening cysteine and the closing phenylalanine or tryptophan. The D gene is left open where the match is weak. The size field is filled for only some rows; it gives once, few, many or a size class.

j_call: TRBJ2-5
d_call: .
clone_size: .
v_call: TRBV6-5
cdr3_aa: CASSSQAGLRETQYF
cdr3_nt: TGTGCCAGCAGTTCCCAAGCAGGGCTCCGCGAGACCCAGTACTTC

j_call: TRBJ1-1
d_call: .
clone_size: .
v_call: TRBV3-1/TRBV3-2
cdr3_aa: CASSQYRDSRTDVFF
cdr3_nt: TGTGCCAGCAGCCAATATCGGGACTCCCGAACAGATGTTTTCTTT

j_call: TRBJ2-7
d_call: TRBD2
clone_size: once
v_call: TRBV5-1
cdr3_aa: CASSASGGSYEQYF
cdr3_nt: TGCGCCAGCAGCGCTAGCGGGGGCTCCTACGAGCAGTACTTC

j_call: TRBJ2-2
d_call: TRBD2
clone_size: .
v_call: TRBV7-8
cdr3_aa: CASSLRREGSNTGELFF
cdr3_nt: TGTGCCAGCAGCTTACGGCGGGAGGGCTCTAACACCGGGGAGCTGTTTTTT

j_call: TRBJ1-4
d_call: TRBD1
clone_size: .
v_call: TRBV6-2/TRBV6-3
cdr3_aa: CASSRTTGATNEKLFF
cdr3_nt: TGTGCCAGCAGTCGAACGACAGGGGCAACTAATGAAAAACTGTTTTTT

j_call: TRBJ1-5
d_call: .
clone_size: .
v_call: TRBV19
cdr3_aa: CASSIGTAGVRPQHF
cdr3_nt: TGTGCCAGTAGTATCGGAACGGCGGGGGTAAGACCCCAGCATTTT

j_call: TRBJ1-1
d_call: .
clone_size: .
v_call: TRBV5-1
cdr3_aa: CASSSEWDRGGGNTEAFF
cdr3_nt: TGCGCCAGCAGCTCGGAGTGGGATCGGGGCGGGGGGAACACTGAAGCTTTCTTT

j_call: TRBJ1-5
d_call: .
clone_size: .
v_call: TRBV25-1
cdr3_aa: CASSDGGRGNQPQHF
cdr3_nt: TGTGCCAGCAGTGACGGCGGGAGGGGCAATCAGCCCCAGCATTTT

j_call: TRBJ2-5
d_call: TRBD2
clone_size: .
v_call: TRBV5-6
cdr3_aa: CASSPLGLAGQETQYF
cdr3_nt: TGTGCCAGCAGCCCCTTAGGACTAGCCGGCCAAGAGACCCAGTACTTC

j_call: TRBJ2-7
d_call: TRBD1
clone_size: .
v_call: TRBV19
cdr3_aa: CASSTRDSNYEQYF
cdr3_nt: TGTGCCAGTAGTACCCGGGACAGTAACTACGAGCAGTACTTC

j_call: TRBJ2-6
d_call: TRBD1
clone_size: .
v_call: TRBV10-3
cdr3_aa: CAISGVVGQGGNSGANVLTF
cdr3_nt: TGTGCCATCAGTGGAGTCGTTGGACAGGGGGGGAACTCTGGGGCCAACGTCCTGACTTTC

j_call: TRBJ1-5
d_call: TRBD1
clone_size: .
v_call: TRBV19
cdr3_aa: CASSTTGTALRNQPQHF
cdr3_nt: TGTGCCAGTAGTACCACCGGGACAGCCCTAAGAAATCAGCCCCAGCATTTT

j_call: TRBJ2-1
d_call: TRBD2
clone_size: once
v_call: TRBV5-1
cdr3_aa: CASSLAAGRDEQFF
cdr3_nt: TGCGCCAGCAGCTTGGCCGCGGGGAGGGATGAGCAGTTCTTC